The rows below give T cell receptor beta chains drawn from one sample of a study of T cells in Graves' hyperthyroidism and ophthalmopathy. TCRdb processed the multiplex PCR reads anew with MiXCR; each CDR3 protein has one entry. The repertoire includes about 350,000 distinct CDR3 sequences, roughly 18% of them detected once, and roughly a sixth sits in the top ten. Material: blood. These receptor sequences come from a woman aged 40 to 50 with Graves' ophthalmopathy. Both conserved end residues are part of each CDR3. The order of the fields is J gene, V gene, CDR3 protein.

TRBJ1-5	TRBV5-6	CASSLSGQSVPWGNQPQHF
TRBJ2-7	TRBV30	CAGVGTPSYEQYF
TRBJ2-7	TRBV12-3/TRBV12-4	CASSLLAGTYEQYF
TRBJ1-5	TRBV28	CASSPPLGERQPQLF
TRBJ2-3	TRBV6-2/TRBV6-3	CASSNPGVGDTQYF
TRBJ1-1	TRBV11-1	CASSPSGIQAFF
TRBJ1-1	TRBV6-1	CASSRDSPRWEAFF
TRBJ2-7	TRBV28	CASTRRGLAVKQYF
TRBJ1-2	TRBV11-2	CASSVGGRNGYTF
TRBJ1-1	TRBV30	CAWSSVGTEAFF
TRBJ2-7	TRBV5-6	CASSLERGGNSYEQYF
TRBJ2-5	TRBV30	CAWSSLAPRETQYF
TRBJ2-5	TRBV6-5	CASSFGPGNAETQYF
TRBJ2-7	TRBV12-3/TRBV12-4	CASSLQGQGFEQYF
TRBJ1-1	TRBV5-1	CASSLAGTGIYTEAFF
TRBJ2-7	TRBV12-3/TRBV12-4	CASSGGTGNEQYF
TRBJ1-2	TRBV11-2	CASSQKPGTAVNYGYTF
TRBJ2-7	TRBV15	CATSRDMASGRGVQYF
TRBJ1-1	TRBV28	CASRPRTGYRNTEAFF
TRBJ2-7	TRBV7-8	CASSLVQGSYEQYF
TRBJ2-2	TRBV24-1	CATSDGTETGELFF
TRBJ2-7	TRBV28	CAGQATYEQYF
TRBJ1-5	TRBV12-3/TRBV12-4	CASSFSAGRMNQPQHF
TRBJ2-7	TRBV3-1	CASSRGLAGSYEQYF
TRBJ2-7	TRBV6-2/TRBV6-3	CASSPPRTLAGVNYEQYF
TRBJ1-1	TRBV12-5	CASGWDPGTGVGTEAFF
TRBJ2-7	TRBV2	CASSDSHYEQYF
TRBJ1-5	TRBV2	CASSEAVRDRGLQPQHF
TRBJ2-7	TRBV2	CAISRDPSSYEQYF
TRBJ2-5	TRBV2	CASSSSGTSGLQETQYF
TRBJ2-7	TRBV6-5	CASSYSPLQGEQYF
TRBJ1-5	TRBV15	CATSGWDSNQPQHF
TRBJ2-7	TRBV5-1	CASSIEGISYEQYF
TRBJ2-5	TRBV28	CASSRDNGLQETQYF
TRBJ2-7	TRBV29-1	CSVSLRRPTGLKDSYEQYF
TRBJ1-1	TRBV6-5	CASSYTDRVRGPAFF
TRBJ2-2	TRBV7-3	CASSRTGGAGELFF
TRBJ1-3	TRBV7-2	CASKLGGLGNTIYF
TRBJ2-3	TRBV4-1	CASRGDTDTQYF
TRBJ1-2	TRBV4-1	CASRGTEISNYGYTF
TRBJ1-2	TRBV20-1	CSASSGQGYGYTF
TRBJ1-2	TRBV24-1	CATSDFDQGQGYTF
TRBJ2-4	TRBV30	CAGIAGGAKNIQYF
TRBJ2-5	TRBV18	CASSPRGLEGETQYF
TRBJ1-1	TRBV27	CASSQQLYTEAFF